What follows is one TCR beta chain and its context. Its antigen is currently unknown. The table came from immunoSEQ multiplex PCR; TCRdb's copy has only in-frame clones and leaves some out. The profile covers approximately 980,000 clones, with about 80% appearing a single time and about 1.5% taken by the ten largest. Adult Caucasians living in Nashville, Tennessee made up all of the donors. This sample was included in a study of shared clonotypes between healthy human individuals. Germline values: CDR1 MNHNY, CDR2 SVGAGI (reference sequence). The CDR3 has 14 amino acids. Trimming cost V 2 bases and J 3 bases, with 10 bases left between them. Study-level results: Naive CD4 clonotypes overlapped across a handful of donors at roughly 5.1%. Clonotypes shared by all four donors outscored non-shared clonotypes in generation probability.

The receptor comes from a man aged 18 to 35 in good health. Sequencing was performed on memory CD4+ T cells sorted from blood. The subset: CD45RA-negative fraction. This chain links TRBV6-6 with TRBJ1-2; tentative D call: TRBD1 (5 bases). The CDR3 sequence: CASSYGTRDYGYTF. The DNA for the CDR3 is TGTGCCAGCAGTTACGGGACGCGCGACTATGGCTACACCTTC.